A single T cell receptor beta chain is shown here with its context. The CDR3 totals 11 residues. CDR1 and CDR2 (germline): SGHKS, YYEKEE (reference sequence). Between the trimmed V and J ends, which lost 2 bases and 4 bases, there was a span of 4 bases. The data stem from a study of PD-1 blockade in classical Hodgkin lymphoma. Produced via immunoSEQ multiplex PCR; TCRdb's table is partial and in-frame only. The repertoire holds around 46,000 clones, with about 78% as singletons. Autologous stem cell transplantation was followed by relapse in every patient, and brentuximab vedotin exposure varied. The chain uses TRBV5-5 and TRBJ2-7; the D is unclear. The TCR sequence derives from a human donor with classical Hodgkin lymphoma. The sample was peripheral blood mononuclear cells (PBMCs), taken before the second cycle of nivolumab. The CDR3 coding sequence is TGTGCCAGCAGCTTACAGTACGAGCAGTACTTC. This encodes CASSLQYEQYF.